These 2 T cell receptor beta chains were all obtained from the same sample, sequenced in a study of molecular identifiers for immune sequencing clone quantification. TCRdb re-analysed the PCR reads in MiXCR, keeping a single row per CDR3 protein. The table shows under 650,000 distinct CDR3 sequences, with roughly 21% occurring only once. The sequenced material came from naive CD8+ T cells from blood, with Jurkat cell RNA spiked in. The subset was: FACS-sorted CD8+CD4-CCR7+CD45RA+ naive T cells. Source of these receptors: a human donor in good health. Some libraries in this study had Jurkat cell RNA spiked in.

Many counts were recorded for this clonotype. The rearrangement links TRBV29-1 to TRBJ2-2; D remains ambiguous. The CDR3 sequence is 12 residues long. Germline V gene data show CDR1 as SQVTM and CDR2 as ANQGSEA. The V end lost 6 bases, the J end lost 4 bases, and 9 bases lay between the germline ends. The CDR3 DNA is TGCAGCGTCAGGCCGGGCACCGGGGAGCTGTTTTTT. Protein: CSVRPGTGELFF.

For this clonotype: A much larger clone differs from this one at a single base, so this may be a read error. The chain joins TRBV7-3 to TRBJ2-2; D is unclear. CDR1 and CDR2 from the germline V gene are SGHTA and FQGTGA. V lost 4 bases and J 4 bases, leaving 4 bases between the germline ends. There are 12 residues in the CDR3. The CDR3 protein is CASSSTTGELFF. In DNA form, the CDR3 reads TGTGCCAGCAGCTCAACCACCGGGGAGCTGTTTTTT.